This passage covers 6 T cell receptor beta chains from one sample sequenced in a study of T cells in localized non-small cell lung cancer. This table comes from immunoSEQ multiplex PCR, and its TCRdb copy is limited to in-frame clones, with some not included. The sample has approximately 2,700 clones; more than 20% are singletons. Sequences were derived from normal lung tissue next to the tumor, sampled before any cancer treatment. The receptors here all came from a man aged 40 to 69 with stage II lung adenocarcinoma.

This chain connects TRBV18 to TRBJ1-1; D may be TRBD1 (6 bases). The germline gives CDR1 KGHSH, CDR2 LQKENI. The germline V and J ends were trimmed by 3 bases and 6 bases, with 17 bases remaining between them. The CDR3 has 15 residues. The CDR3 region has the DNA TGTGCCAGCTCACCTCCGGGACAAGGGCTCCCTGAAGCTTTCTTT. It encodes CASSPPGQGLPEAFF.

This chain connects TRBV5-1 to TRBJ2-1; D unresolved. The CDR3 runs 14 residues. V was shortened by 0 bases and J by 4 bases, with 8 bases between the two germline ends. Germline V gene data show CDR1 as SGHRS and CDR2 as YFSETQ. CDR3 nucleotide sequence: TGCGCCAGCAGCTTGGCCGACCGTTACAATGAGCAGTTCTTC. It codes for CASSLADRYNEQFF.

The rearrangement joins TRBV9 to TRBJ1-6; 8 nucleotides match TRBD1. Germline CDR1 reads SGDLS; CDR2 reads YYNGEE. The CDR3 covers 13 residues. V was pared by 5 bases and J by 8 bases, with 3 bases of the junction left unmatched. This CDR3 reads CASSGDRHSPLHF. The CDR3 region has the DNA TGTGCCAGCAGTGGGGACAGGCATTCACCCCTCCACTTT.

This chain links TRBV30 with TRBJ1-3; TRBD1 matches at 7 bases. Germline CDR1 and CDR2: GTSNPN and SVGIG (reference sequence). The V segment lost 5 bases and the J segment 1 base; nucleotides outside the gene matches: 2. The CDR3 sequence is 13 residues long. The CDR3 is CAWEGQSGNTIYF. The CDR3 coding sequence is TGTGCCTGGGAGGGACAGTCTGGAAACACCATATATTTT.

This clone was seen a handful of times. J is TRBJ1-1 and V is TRBV9, with D perhaps matching TRBD1 (6 bases). The germline V gene has CDR1 SGDLS and CDR2 YYNGEE. This CDR3 comprises 14 residues. V dropped 6 bases and J dropped 1 base, with 13 bases sitting between them. In DNA form, the CDR3 reads TGTGCCAGCACCCCGGGACATCGGAACACTGAAGCTTTCTTT. Protein sequence: CASTPGHRNTEAFF.

The table lists this clone with a count of one. The chain has TRBV5-1 and TRBJ1-2; 8 bases agree with TRBD1. CDR1 SGHRS and CDR2 YFSETQ come from the germline V gene. J lost 3 bases, V lost 3 bases, and 4 bases had no gene match. The CDR3 loop spans 14 amino acids. The CDR3 DNA follows: TGCGCCAGCAGCTCCGGGACAGGAGACTATGGCTACACCTTC. Amino acid sequence: CASSSGTGDYGYTF.